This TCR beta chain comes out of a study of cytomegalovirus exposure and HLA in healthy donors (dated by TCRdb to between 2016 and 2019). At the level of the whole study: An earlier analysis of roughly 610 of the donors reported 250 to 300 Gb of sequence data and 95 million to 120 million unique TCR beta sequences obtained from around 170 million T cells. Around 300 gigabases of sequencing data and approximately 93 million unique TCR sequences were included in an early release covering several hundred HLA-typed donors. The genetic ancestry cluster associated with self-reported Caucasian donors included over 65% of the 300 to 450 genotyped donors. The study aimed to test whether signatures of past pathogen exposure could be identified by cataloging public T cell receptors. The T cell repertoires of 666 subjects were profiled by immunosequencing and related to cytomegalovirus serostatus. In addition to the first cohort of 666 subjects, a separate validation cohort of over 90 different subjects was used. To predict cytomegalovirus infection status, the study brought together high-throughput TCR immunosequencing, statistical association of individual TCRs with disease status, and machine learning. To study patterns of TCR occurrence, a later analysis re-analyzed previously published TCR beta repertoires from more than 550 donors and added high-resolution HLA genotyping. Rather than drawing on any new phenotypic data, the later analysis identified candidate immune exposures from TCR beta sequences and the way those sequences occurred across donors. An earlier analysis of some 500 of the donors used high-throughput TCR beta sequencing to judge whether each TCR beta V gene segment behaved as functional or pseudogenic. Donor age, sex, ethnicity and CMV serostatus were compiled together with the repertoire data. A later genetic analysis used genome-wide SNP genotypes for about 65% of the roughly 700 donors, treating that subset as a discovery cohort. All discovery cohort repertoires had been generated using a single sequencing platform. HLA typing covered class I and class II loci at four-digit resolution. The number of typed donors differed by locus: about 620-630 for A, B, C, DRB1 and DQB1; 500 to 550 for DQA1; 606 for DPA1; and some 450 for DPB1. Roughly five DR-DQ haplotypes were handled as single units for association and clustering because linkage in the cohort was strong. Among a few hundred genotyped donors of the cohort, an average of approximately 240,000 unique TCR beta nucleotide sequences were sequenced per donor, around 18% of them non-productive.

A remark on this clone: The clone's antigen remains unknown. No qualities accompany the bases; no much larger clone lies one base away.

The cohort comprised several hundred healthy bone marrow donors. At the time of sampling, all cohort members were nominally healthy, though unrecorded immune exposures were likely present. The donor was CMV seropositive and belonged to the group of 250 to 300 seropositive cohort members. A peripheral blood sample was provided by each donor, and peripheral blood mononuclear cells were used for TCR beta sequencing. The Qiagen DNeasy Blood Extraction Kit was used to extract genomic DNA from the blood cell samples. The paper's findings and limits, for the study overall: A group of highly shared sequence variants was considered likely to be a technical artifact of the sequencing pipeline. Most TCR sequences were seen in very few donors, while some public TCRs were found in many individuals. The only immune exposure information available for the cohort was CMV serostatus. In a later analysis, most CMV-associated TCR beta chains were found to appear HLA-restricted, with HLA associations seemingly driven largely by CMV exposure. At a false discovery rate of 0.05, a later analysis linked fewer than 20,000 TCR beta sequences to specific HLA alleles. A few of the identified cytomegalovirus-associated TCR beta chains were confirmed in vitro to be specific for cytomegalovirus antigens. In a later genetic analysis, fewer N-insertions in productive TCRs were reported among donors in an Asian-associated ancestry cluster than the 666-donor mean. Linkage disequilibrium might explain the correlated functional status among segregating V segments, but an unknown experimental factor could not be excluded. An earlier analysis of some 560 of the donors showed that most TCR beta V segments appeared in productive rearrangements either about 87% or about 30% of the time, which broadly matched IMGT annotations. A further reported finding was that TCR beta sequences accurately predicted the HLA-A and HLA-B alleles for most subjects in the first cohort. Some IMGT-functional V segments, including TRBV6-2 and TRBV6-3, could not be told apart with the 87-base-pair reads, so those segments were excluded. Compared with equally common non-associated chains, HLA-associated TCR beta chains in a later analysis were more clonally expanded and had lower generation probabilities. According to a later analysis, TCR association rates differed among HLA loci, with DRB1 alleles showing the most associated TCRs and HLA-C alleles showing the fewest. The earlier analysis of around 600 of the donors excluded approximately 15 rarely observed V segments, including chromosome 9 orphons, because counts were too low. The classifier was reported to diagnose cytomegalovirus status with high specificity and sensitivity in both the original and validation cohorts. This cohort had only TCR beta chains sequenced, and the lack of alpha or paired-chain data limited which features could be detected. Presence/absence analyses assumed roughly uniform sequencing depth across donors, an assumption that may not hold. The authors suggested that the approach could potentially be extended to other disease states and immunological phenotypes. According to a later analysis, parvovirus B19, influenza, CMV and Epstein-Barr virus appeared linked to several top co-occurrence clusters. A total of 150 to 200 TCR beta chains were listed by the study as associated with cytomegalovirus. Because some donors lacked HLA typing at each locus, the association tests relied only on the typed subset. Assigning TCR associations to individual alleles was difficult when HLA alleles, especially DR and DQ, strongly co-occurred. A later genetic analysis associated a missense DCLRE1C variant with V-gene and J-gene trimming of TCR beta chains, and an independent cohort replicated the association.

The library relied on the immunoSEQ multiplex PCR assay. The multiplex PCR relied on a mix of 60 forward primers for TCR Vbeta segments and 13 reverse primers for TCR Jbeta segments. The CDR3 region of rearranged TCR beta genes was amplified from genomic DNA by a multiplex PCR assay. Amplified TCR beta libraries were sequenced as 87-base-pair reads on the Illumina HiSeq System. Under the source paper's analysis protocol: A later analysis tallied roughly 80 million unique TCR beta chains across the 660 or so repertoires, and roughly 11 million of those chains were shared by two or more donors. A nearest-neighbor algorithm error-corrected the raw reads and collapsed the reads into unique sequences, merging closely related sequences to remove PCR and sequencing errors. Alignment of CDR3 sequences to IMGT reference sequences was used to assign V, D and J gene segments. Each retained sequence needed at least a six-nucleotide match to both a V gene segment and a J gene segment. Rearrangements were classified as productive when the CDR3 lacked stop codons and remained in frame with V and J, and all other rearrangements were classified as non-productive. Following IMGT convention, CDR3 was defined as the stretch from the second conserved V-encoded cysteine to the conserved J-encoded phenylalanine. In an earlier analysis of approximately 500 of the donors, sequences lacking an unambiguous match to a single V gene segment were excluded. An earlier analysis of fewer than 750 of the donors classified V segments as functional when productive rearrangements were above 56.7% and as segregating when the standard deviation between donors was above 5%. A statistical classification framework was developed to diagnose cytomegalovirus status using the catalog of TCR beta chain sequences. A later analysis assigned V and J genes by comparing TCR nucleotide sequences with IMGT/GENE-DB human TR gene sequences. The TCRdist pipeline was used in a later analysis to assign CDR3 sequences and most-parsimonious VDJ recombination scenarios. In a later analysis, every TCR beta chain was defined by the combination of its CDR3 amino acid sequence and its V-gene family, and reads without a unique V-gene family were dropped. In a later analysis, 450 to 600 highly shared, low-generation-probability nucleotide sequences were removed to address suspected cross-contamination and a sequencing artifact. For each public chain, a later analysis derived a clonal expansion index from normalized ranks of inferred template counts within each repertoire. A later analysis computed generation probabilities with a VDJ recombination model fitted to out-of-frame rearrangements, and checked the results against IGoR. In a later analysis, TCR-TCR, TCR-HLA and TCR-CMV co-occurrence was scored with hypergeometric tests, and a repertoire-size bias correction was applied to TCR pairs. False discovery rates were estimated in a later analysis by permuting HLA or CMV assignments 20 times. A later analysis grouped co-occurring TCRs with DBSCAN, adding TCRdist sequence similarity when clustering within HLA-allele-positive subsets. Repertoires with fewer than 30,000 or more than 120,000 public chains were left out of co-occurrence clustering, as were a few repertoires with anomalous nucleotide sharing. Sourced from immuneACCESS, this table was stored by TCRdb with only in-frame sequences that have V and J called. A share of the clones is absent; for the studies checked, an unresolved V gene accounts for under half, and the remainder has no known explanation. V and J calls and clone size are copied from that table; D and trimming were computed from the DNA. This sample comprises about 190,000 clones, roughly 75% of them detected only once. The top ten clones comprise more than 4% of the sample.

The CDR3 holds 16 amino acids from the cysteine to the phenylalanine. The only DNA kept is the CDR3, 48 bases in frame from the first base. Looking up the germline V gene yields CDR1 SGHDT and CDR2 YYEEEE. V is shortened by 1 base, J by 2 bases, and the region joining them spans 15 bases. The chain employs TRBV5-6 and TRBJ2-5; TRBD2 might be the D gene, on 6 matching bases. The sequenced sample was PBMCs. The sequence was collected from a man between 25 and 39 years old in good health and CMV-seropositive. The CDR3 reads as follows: CASSLMSGPGQETQYF. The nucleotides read TGTGCCAGCAGCTTGATGAGCGGGCCGGGTCAAGAGACCCAGTACTTC.